The sequence of this TCR beta chain was determined in a study of blood T cell repertoires in COVID-19. Across the study: From the United States, Italy and Spain came samples of acute and convalescent COVID-19. In each case, the material was cDNA or gDNA derived from T cells, B-cell-depleted T cells, or PBMCs.

In the original processing: Amplification with reference gene primers provided the estimates of nucleated cell counts. The assay was immunoSEQ multiplex PCR, and TCRdb's table has in-frame clones only and misses some. The V and J calls and clone size were taken over from that table, and D and trimming were inferred from the DNA. The table records about 480,000 clones, 88% of them present only once. Enrollment of patients from Seattle took place during active infection, with longitudinal follow-up. This clonotype was obtained from a woman aged 45 to 65 with COVID-19, enrolled during active disease. The specimen sequenced was peripheral blood.

The CDR3 DNA follows: TGTGCCAGCTCACCACTTGGAGGGTACTCCTACAATGAGCAGTTCTTC. It specifies CASSPLGGYSYNEQFF. This chain uses TRBV18 with TRBJ2-1; TRBD2 is a possible D gene (6 bases). The CDR3 is 16 amino acids. Germline V gives CDR1 KGHSH, CDR2 LQKENI. The germline V and J ends were trimmed by 1 base and 0 bases, with 10 bases remaining between them.